This is a list of T cell receptor beta chains from one sample in a study of blood T cell repertoires in COVID-19. Only in-frame clones appear in the TCRdb table, and some are missing; sequencing was by immunoSEQ multiplex PCR. The data contain approximately 250,000 clones, more than 75% of them singletons. The sequenced sample was peripheral blood. These receptors all stem from a woman over 75 with COVID-19, enrolled during active disease. The CDR3 runs from the conserved cysteine through the conserved F or W. A D gene is named only where the DNA matches it firmly. Size is omitted from some rows. Given values are once, few, many or a class for expanded clones.

clone_size	j_call	v_call	d_call	cdr3_aa	cdr3_nt
.	TRBJ1-4	TRBV21-1	.	CATGSGTANEKLFF	TGTGCCACCGGATCCGGGACAGCAAATGAAAAACTGTTTTTT
.	TRBJ2-5	TRBV7-2	TRBD2	CASSLGGLAGGQETQYF	TGTGCCAGCAGCTTAGGTGGCTTAGCGGGGGGGCAAGAGACCCAGTACTTC
few	TRBJ1-5	TRBV19	TRBD1	CASSSRQGGQPQHF	TGTGCCAGTAGTTCCCGACAGGGGGGTCAGCCCCAGCATTTT
.	TRBJ1-6	TRBV19	.	CASSIREGRSRGNSPLHF	TGTGCCAGTAGTATAAGAGAAGGCAGATCCAGGGGAAATTCACCCCTCCACTTT
.	TRBJ2-5	TRBV28	TRBD1	CASSFTDRGLKGAQYF	TGTGCCAGCAGTTTTACGGACAGGGGCCTAAAAGGGGCCCAGTACTTC
once	TRBJ2-1	TRBV9	TRBD2	CASSVGDPAGGLGGNEQFF	TGTGCCAGCAGCGTAGGCGATCCCGCGGGGGGTCTGGGGGGCAATGAGCAGTTCTTC
.	TRBJ1-1	TRBV27	.	CASGGDAGPRAFF	TGTGCCAGCGGAGGGGACGCCGGCCCTAGAGCTTTCTTT
.	TRBJ1-1	TRBV19	.	CASSFLGTEAFF	TGTGCCAGTAGTTTTCTAGGCACTGAAGCTTTCTTT
.	TRBJ2-5	TRBV7-3	TRBD2	CASSSGGETQYF	TGTGCCAGCAGCTCCGGGGGGGAGACCCAGTACTTC
.	TRBJ1-1	TRBV6-1	.	CASSDRLGGTEAFF	TGTGCCAGCAGTGATAGGTTGGGGGGAACTGAAGCTTTCTTT
.	TRBJ2-5	TRBV19	.	CASSIDQRSGQETQYF	TGTGCCAGTAGTATAGATCAAAGGAGCGGTCAAGAGACCCAGTACTTC
.	TRBJ1-2	TRBV3-1/TRBV3-2	TRBD1	CASSHGGTGLVLGYTF	TGTGCCAGCAGCCATGGGGGGACAGGGTTGGTCCTTGGCTACACCTTC
.	TRBJ1-1	TRBV3-1/TRBV3-2	.	CASSQGGTNAEAFF	TGTGCCAGCAGCCAAGGGGGGACAAACGCTGAAGCTTTCTTT
.	TRBJ1-5	TRBV2	TRBD1	CASGTGVPQHF	TGTGCCAGCGGCACAGGGGTGCCCCAGCATTTT
.	TRBJ1-1	TRBV19	TRBD1	CASQGQGRDVYSEAFF	TGTGCCAGCCAAGGACAGGGGAGAGATGTTTACTCTGAAGCTTTCTTT
.	TRBJ1-1	TRBV18	.	CASSPGSPNTEAFF	TGTGCCAGCTCCCCGGGGAGTCCTAACACTGAAGCTTTCTTT
.	TRBJ1-1	TRBV10-2	TRBD1	CASSVRTGTGTEAFF	TGCGCCAGCAGCGTTCGGACAGGGACGGGCACTGAAGCTTTCTTT
.	TRBJ2-1	TRBV11-3	.	CASSLVNNEQFF	TGTGCCAGCAGCTTAGTCAATAATGAGCAGTTCTTC
.	TRBJ2-7	TRBV4-3	.	CASSQEMAREQYF	TGCGCCAGCAGCCAAGAGATGGCGAGGGAGCAGTACTTC
.	TRBJ1-5	TRBV7-2	.	CASSLVGVQHF	TGTGCCAGCAGCTTAGTAGGGGTGCAGCATTTT
.	TRBJ1-1	TRBV5-1	TRBD1	CASSSGTGPSTEAFF	TGCGCCAGCAGCTCCGGGACAGGGCCATCCACTGAAGCTTTCTTT
.	TRBJ2-7	TRBV11-1	TRBD1	CASSLPTGGSYEQYF	TGTGCCAGCAGCTTACCGACAGGGGGCTCCTACGAGCAGTACTTC
.	TRBJ2-5	TRBV18	.	CASSPAAETQYF	TGTGCCAGCTCACCGGCCGCAGAAACCCAGTACTTC
.	TRBJ1-1	TRBV19	TRBD1	CATRDRAGVNTEAFF	TGTGCCACCCGAGACAGGGCAGGGGTTAACACTGAAGCTTTCTTT
few	TRBJ1-2	TRBV19	.	CASSITGLDYGYTF	TGTGCCAGTAGTATTACGGGTTTGGACTATGGCTACACCTTC
.	TRBJ1-6	TRBV6-6	TRBD1	CASSYTGGYNSPLHF	TGTGCCAGCAGTTACACAGGGGGCTATAATTCACCCCTCCACTTT
.	TRBJ1-2	TRBV6-5	.	CASGNRAPNYGYTF	TGTGCCAGCGGCAACAGGGCTCCAAACTATGGCTACACCTTC
.	TRBJ1-5	TRBV5-5	.	CASSLADSNQPQHF	TGTGCCAGCAGCTTGGCAGATAGCAATCAGCCCCAGCATTTT
.	TRBJ1-2	TRBV4-2	.	CASSQGQGYGYTF	TGTGCCAGCAGCCAAGGGCAGGGATATGGCTACACCTTC
.	TRBJ1-5	TRBV19	.	CASTPTGSPGQTQHF	TGTGCCAGTACTCCTACAGGGTCGCCGGGTCAAACCCAGCATTTT
.	TRBJ1-2	TRBV15	TRBD1	CATSRDRTGRYGYTF	TGTGCCACCAGCAGAGATCGGACAGGGAGGTATGGCTACACCTTC
.	TRBJ1-5	TRBV19	TRBD1	CASSMSGTGGAGNQPQHF	TGTGCCAGTAGTATGTCCGGGACAGGGGGCGCAGGGAATCAGCCCCAGCATTTT